The 7 T cell receptor beta chains given below trace back to one sample, sequenced in a study of blood T cell repertoires in COVID-19. Clones were sequenced by immunoSEQ multiplex PCR, and TCRdb holds only the in-frame ones, with some missing. The data hold approximately 150,000 clones, with roughly nine tenths observed a single time. The sequenced sample consisted of peripheral blood. The receptors here all came from a human donor in a cohort sampled during active COVID-19.

The gene calls are TRBV6-5 and TRBJ2-7; 9 bases fit TRBD2. The CDR3 covers 14 residues. V lost 7 bases to trimming and J lost 4 bases; unmatched junction nucleotides: 8. Germline V CDR1 and CDR2: MNHEY, SVGAGI. For the CDR3, the DNA is TGTGCCAGCACGACTAGCGGAGCATCTTACGAGCAGTACTTC. Translated: CASTTSGASYEQYF.

This chain links TRBV11-2 with TRBJ2-7, with a tentative D call TRBD1 (6 bases). Germline V lookup: CDR1 SGHAT, CDR2 FQNNGV. The CDR3 is made up of 15 amino acids. The V and J ends lost 5 bases and 7 bases respectively, with 21 bases between them. The CDR3 nucleotides are TGTGCCAGCAGCCCGACTGGGGGCGCTAATCGAGAGCAGTACTTC. This translates into CASSPTGGANREQYF.

This clone was seen only once. The chain uses TRBV5-1 and TRBJ1-6; D not resolved. Trimming stripped 0 bases from V and 6 bases from J, with 10 bases between. The CDR3 has 15 amino acids. Germline V gene data show CDR1 as SGHRS and CDR2 as YFSETQ. The CDR3, as DNA: TGCGCCAGCAGCTTGGCTTCAGATGTTAATTCACCCCTCCACTTT. Translated, it gives CASSLASDVNSPLHF.

The chain carries TRBV27 and TRBJ2-3; TRBD2 matches at 8 bases. The J segment lost 4 bases and the V segment lost 2 bases, leaving 2 bases of the junction unmatched. Germline CDR1 MNHEY, CDR2 SMNVEV (reference sequence). CDR3 length: 14 amino acids. CDR3 DNA sequence: TGTGCCAGCAGTTTAGCGGGGGGCGCAGATACGCAGTATTTT. Its translation: CASSLAGGADTQYF.

The chain is built from TRBV19 and TRBJ1-5, with 10 bases fitting TRBD1. The CDR3 is 14 residues long. Germline V gene sequence: CDR1 LNHDA, CDR2 SQIVND (reference sequence). J gave up 7 bases and V 6 bases, and 6 bases lay outside the gene matches. The CDR3 nucleotides are TGTGCCAGTAGCCTAGGACAGGGGGGACAGCCCCAGCATTTT. It translates to CASSLGQGGQPQHF.

This clone occurred once. The chain combines TRBV2 with TRBJ1-1, with 8 nucleotides matching TRBD1. Trimming at V came to 0 bases and at J to 6 bases, leaving 6 bases not matched to a gene. The CDR3 spans 15 residues. Germline assignment: CDR1 SNHLY and CDR2 FYNNEI. CDR3 sequence (DNA): TGTGCCAGCAGTGAAGCGCCAGGGGGCCTGCCTGAAGCTTTCTTT. This encodes CASSEAPGGLPEAFF.

This chain joins TRBV27 and TRBJ1-1; TRBD1 is a possible D gene (5 bases). V dropped 5 bases and J dropped 0 bases, with 16 bases sitting between them. CDR1 is MNHEY and CDR2 is SMNVEV in the germline V gene (reference sequence). CDR3 length: 16 amino acids. The CDR3, as DNA: TGTGCCAGCAGTCAAACAGGCCTTTCTATGAACACTGAAGCTTTCTTT. Protein product: CASSQTGLSMNTEAFF.